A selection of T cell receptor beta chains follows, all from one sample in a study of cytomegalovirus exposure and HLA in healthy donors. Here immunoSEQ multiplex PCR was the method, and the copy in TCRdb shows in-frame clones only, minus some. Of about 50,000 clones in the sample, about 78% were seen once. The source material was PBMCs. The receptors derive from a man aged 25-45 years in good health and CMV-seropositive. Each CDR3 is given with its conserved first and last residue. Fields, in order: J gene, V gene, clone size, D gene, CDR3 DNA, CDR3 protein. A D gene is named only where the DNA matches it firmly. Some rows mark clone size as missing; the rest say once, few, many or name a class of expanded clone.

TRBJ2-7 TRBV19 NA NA TGTGCCAGTAGCACAGGGAGTCTCAACTACGAGCAGTACTTC CASSTGSLNYEQYF
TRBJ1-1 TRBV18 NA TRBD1 TGTGCCAGCTCACCAAGCAGGGGGACTGAAGCTTTCTTT CASSPSRGTEAFF
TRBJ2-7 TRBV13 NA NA TGTGCCAGCAGCTTAAGCCGCGAGCAGTACTTC CASSLSREQYF
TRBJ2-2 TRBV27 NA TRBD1 TGTGCCAGCAGTTTCCAACCACGACAGGGGCGCACCGGGGAGCTGTTTTTT CASSFQPRQGRTGELFF
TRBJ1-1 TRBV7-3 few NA TGTGCCAGCAGCTTATCACAGAACACTGAAGCTTTCTTT CASSLSQNTEAFF
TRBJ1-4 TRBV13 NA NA TGTGCCAGCAGCCAAAAAACAGGGCGGCTGTGGGCTAATGAAAAACTGTTTTTT CASSQKTGRLWANEKLFF
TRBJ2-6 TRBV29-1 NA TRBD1 TGCAGCGTCACCCAGGGGGCGGGCGGGGCCAACGTCCTGACTTTC CSVTQGAGGANVLTF
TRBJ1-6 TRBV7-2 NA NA TGTGCCAGCAGCCCACAGGGAGCAAGCTCCTATAATTCACCCCTCCACTTT CASSPQGASSYNSPLHF
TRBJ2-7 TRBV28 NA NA TGTGCCAGCAGTTACAACAGGGTCCACGAGCAGTACTTC CASSYNRVHEQYF
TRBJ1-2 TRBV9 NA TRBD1 TGTGCCAGCAGCGCGACAGGGCGCCCGGGGTACACCTTC CASSATGRPGYTF
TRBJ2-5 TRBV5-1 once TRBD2 TGCGCCAGCAGCTTGGACCCCGGGCTAGCGGGGGGCCAAGAGACCCAGTACTTC CASSLDPGLAGGQETQYF
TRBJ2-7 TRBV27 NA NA TGTGCCAGCGGCGGAGGGGGCGCGTACGAGCAGTACTTC CASGGGGAYEQYF